This T cell receptor (beta chain) was found in a study of beta chain features in type 1 diabetes. Study-wide results and limits: PCR might favor shorter templates, equally in patients and controls. It was not settled here whether HLA type affects TCRB rearrangement. All four CD4+ subsets from Type 1 diabetes patients carried moderately but significantly shorter TCRB CDR3s. Insertions were fewer and deletions more numerous at VDJ junctions in type 1 diabetes patients.

There was one heparinised blood draw per donor, averaging roughly 110 mL. Germline CDR1 is SGHNT and CDR2 is YYREEE (reference sequence). The CDR3 has 15 amino acids. The germline V and J ends were trimmed by 6 bases and 0 bases, with 13 bases remaining between them. This clone was counted at least ten times. The target antigen is unknown. Sequencing targeted expressed TCRB transcripts, as all isolated RNA had been reverse transcribed. TCRdb keeps only in-frame clones here, not all; method: immunoSEQ multiplex PCR. This sample carries 150,000 to 200,000 clones, approximately 7.9% of them seen once, and the ten largest clones take approximately 0.54%.

The source is a man aged 18 to 29 with type 1 diabetes. The chain uses TRBV5-4 and TRBJ2-1; no firm D call. Sequenced material: central memory CD4+ T cells from blood. CDR3 residues: CASNPHGSSYNEQFF. DNA of the CDR3: TGTGCCAGCAACCCCCACGGTAGCTCCTACAATGAGCAGTTCTTC.